This T cell receptor beta chain was identified in a study of cytotoxic CD8 clonotypes in ibrutinib-treated CLL. Study at large: Mean values per sample were 260,000 or so productive templates and 94,082 productive rearrangements.

This CDR3 is 15 amino acids long. CDR1 and CDR2 from the germline V gene are WNHNN and SYGVQD (reference sequence). V was clipped by 2 bases and J by 5 bases; unmatched bases: 3. Cryopreserved PBMCs were the source of around 2 micrograms of genomic DNA, which went to TCR beta libraries. Clones were sequenced by immunoSEQ multiplex PCR, and TCRdb holds only the in-frame ones, with some missing. The data hold around 200,000 clones, with 75% to 80% observed a single time. Regarding this clone: No antigen is known for it.

Points from the study as a whole: Elevated clonality accompanied ibrutinib response, with a return toward baseline values at progression.

This chain connects TRBV10-1 to TRBJ2-1; TRBD2 agrees at 10 bases. The input for sequencing was PBMCs, taken after 12 months of ibrutinib treatment. The source of this sequence is a human donor with chronic lymphocytic leukemia. The CDR3 region is CASSERTSGHNEQFF. CDR3 DNA: TGCGCCAGCAGTGAGCGGACTAGCGGACACAATGAGCAGTTCTTC.